The next 17 T cell receptor beta chains were all read from a single sample in a study of control samples from healthy donors and cancer patients. Libraries were prepared by immunoSEQ multiplex PCR; TCRdb keeps only in-frame clonotypes and omits some of them. The data contain 150,000 to 200,000 clones, 75% to 95% of them singletons. Sequenced input: blood. These receptors were collected from a woman aged 35 to 49 in good health.

The CDR3 loop is CASTMLRTDYSNQPQHF. DNA for the CDR3: TGTGCCAGCACGATGCTTAGGACAGATTATAGCAATCAGCCCCAGCATTTT. The chain links TRBV2 to TRBJ1-5, with TRBD1 as a possible D gene (6 bases). Deletions cut 7 bases from V and 0 bases from J, with 19 bases between. CDR3 length equals 17 residues. The V gene's germline CDR1 is SNHLY and CDR2 FYNNEI.

The V call is TRBV23-1, the J call TRBJ2-5, with 8 positions matching TRBD1. TRBV23-1 is an ORF for which the function is uncertain. The CDR3 has 13 residues. Trimming took 10 bases from V and 4 from J; bases not matched to a gene: 8. This CDR3 is CAKTQGVGETQYF. CDR3 nucleotide sequence: TGCGCCAAAACACAGGGGGTCGGAGAGACCCAGTACTTC.

The gene calls are TRBV4-1 and TRBJ1-4; unclear D gene. V was trimmed by 4 bases and J by 8 bases, leaving 11 bases between them. This CDR3 is 13 amino acids long. In germline, CDR1 is MGHRA, CDR2 YSYEKL. The CDR3 loop reads CASSRSGIEKLFF. DNA for the CDR3: TGCGCCAGCAGCCGGTCGGGGATCGAAAAACTGTTTTTT.

The chain couples TRBV7-2 to TRBJ2-5; D ambiguous. The CDR3 totals 14 residues. Germline values: CDR1 SGHTA, CDR2 FQGNSA. V was shortened by 4 bases and J by 5 bases, with 14 bases between the two germline ends. For the CDR3, the DNA is TGTGCCAGCAGCTCAGGTCAGGTGGTGGAGACCCAGTACTTC. It codes for CASSSGQVVETQYF.

The CDR3 protein is CAISEPGVGNTIYF. The CDR3 nucleotides are TGTGCCATCAGTGAGCCAGGGGTGGGAAACACCATATATTTT. The chain links TRBV10-3 to TRBJ1-3; a weak D match, TRBD1 (6 bases). Trimming shortened V by 2 bases and J by 4 bases, and 9 bases separated the two germline ends. Germline V CDR1 and CDR2: ENHRY, SYGVKD. The CDR3 sequence is 14 residues long.

The chain has TRBV3-1 (or the pseudogene TRBV3-2) and TRBJ1-5; D perhaps matches TRBD1 (5 bases). This CDR3 contains 14 residues. Trimming took off 5 bases at V and 5 bases at J, with 13 bases between the two ends. Germline CDR1 LGHDT, CDR2 YNNKEL (reference sequence). For the CDR3, the DNA is TGTGCCAGCAGCTCCCGACAGACTTATCAGCCCCAGCATTTT. Amino acids: CASSSRQTYQPQHF.

The gene calls are TRBV5-6 and TRBJ1-1; D unresolved. CDR1 and CDR2 from the germline V gene are SGHDT and YYEEEE. V was shortened by 0 bases and J by 5 bases, with 17 bases between the two germline ends. This CDR3 is 16 amino acids long. CDR3 sequence (DNA): TGTGCCAGCAGCTTGGGGCCCACAGCCACTAGGACTGAAGCTTTCTTT. Translation: CASSLGPTATRTEAFF.

V is TRBV3-1 (or the pseudogene TRBV3-2) and J is TRBJ2-1; TRBD2 matches at 7 bases. J lost 9 bases, V lost 0 bases, and 2 bases had no gene match. Germline CDR1 reads LGHDT; CDR2 reads YNNKEL (reference sequence). This CDR3 comprises 13 residues. CDR3 residues: CASSQDREGEQFF. CDR3 sequence (DNA): TGTGCCAGCAGCCAAGATAGGGAGGGTGAGCAGTTCTTC.

This clone appeared a single time. The chain carries TRBV10-3 and TRBJ1-6; D may be TRBD1 (6 bases). The length of the CDR3 is 13 residues. Per germline, CDR1 ENHRY and CDR2 SYGVKD. V was clipped by 10 bases and J by 8 bases, with 15 bases between them. CDR3 nucleotides: TGTGCCACGGGAGGGGGTCGGGATTCACCCCTCCACTTT. Encoded protein: CATGGGRDSPLHF.

The J gene is TRBJ1-5, the V gene TRBV12-3 or TRBV12-4; D uncertain. The CDR3 is 13 residues long. V shed 1 base and J shed 0 bases, with 1 base lying between them. The CDR3 sequence: CASSLVSNQPQHF. CDR3 in DNA: TGTGCCAGCAGTTTAGTTAGCAATCAGCCCCAGCATTTT.

The V call is TRBV7-9, the J call TRBJ2-7; either TRBD1 or TRBD2 may fit D (5 bases each). The CDR3 spans 16 residues. Germline V gene lookup returns CDR1 SEHNR and CDR2 FQNEAQ (reference sequence). V was clipped by 6 bases and J by 2 bases, with 20 bases between them. In DNA form, the CDR3 reads TGTGCCAGCAGAACCAACGCCCCGGGGCGAACCTACGAGCAGTACTTC. Its protein product is CASRTNAPGRTYEQYF.

The chain is built from TRBV5-6 and TRBJ1-1; a possible D gene is TRBD1 (6 bases). This CDR3 has 16 residues. Germline V lookup: CDR1 SGHDT, CDR2 YYEEEE. V was clipped by 5 bases and J by 5 bases, with 22 bases between them. CDR3 DNA: TGTGCCAGCAGTTTTGGGGGGCTACATGAACGGACTGAAGCTTTCTTT. Residues: CASSFGGLHERTEAFF.

The genes are TRBV12-3 or TRBV12-4 and TRBJ1-4; no reliable D call. The CDR3 is 11 residues long. V lost 5 bases, J lost 8 bases, and 6 bases lay in between. The CDR3 here is CASSRREKLFF. CDR3 sequence (DNA): TGTGCCAGCAGTCGTAGGGAAAAACTGTTTTTT.

This chain joins TRBV4-1 and TRBJ2-3; D may be TRBD2 (6 bases). The germline CDR1 and CDR2 sequences are MGHRA and YSYEKL. Trimming shortened V by 3 bases and J by 6 bases, and 13 bases separated the two germline ends. The CDR3 extends over 14 amino acids. The CDR3 here is CASSQGDLWDTQYF. The CDR3 DNA reads as TGCGCCAGCAGCCAGGGGGACTTATGGGATACGCAGTATTTT.

The rearrangement joins TRBV25-1 to TRBJ1-2; D is unresolved. V was cut by 8 bases and J by 8 bases, with 21 bases left in between. Germline CDR1 is MGHDK and CDR2 is SYGVNS. The CDR3 loop spans 14 amino acids. The CDR3 protein is CASPAVPILDGYTF. In DNA, the CDR3 is TGTGCCAGCCCCGCTGTTCCCATATTAGACGGCTACACCTTC.

CDR3: CASSGGNTGELFF. The CDR3 DNA reads TGTGCCAGCAGCGGGGGGAACACCGGGGAGCTGTTTTTT. The rearrangement joins TRBV9 to TRBJ2-2, with D uncertain. The CDR3 extends over 13 amino acids. Germline loops: CDR1 SGDLS, CDR2 YYNGEE. V was shortened by 3 bases and J by 1 base, with 4 bases between the two germline ends.

This rearrangement joins TRBV5-1 to TRBJ2-3, with 11 bases that match TRBD2. The CDR3 extends over 16 amino acids. Germline CDR1 SGHRS, CDR2 YFSETQ. V shed 0 bases and J 2 bases; nucleotides not matched to a gene: 2. CDR3 coding DNA: TGCGCCAGCAGCTTGGGGGGACTAGCGGACACAGATACGCAGTATTTT. Its translation: CASSLGGLADTDTQYF.